This TCR beta chain was recorded in a study of T cells after posttransplantation cyclophosphamide. Findings and limits, study-wide: After PTCy, TRB diversity resembled that of CNI/methotrexate controls. Skin or GI-infiltrating T cells shared few TRB sequences with blood.

Here immunoSEQ multiplex PCR was the method, and the copy in TCRdb shows in-frame clones only, minus some. The sample lists about 4,700 clones, roughly 80% occurring once. A word on this clone: Antigen unknown.

A marrow graft followed busulfan-fludarabine conditioning, with cyclophosphamide on days +3 and +4. The TCR was taken from a male patient between 50 and 60 years old who received an allogeneic stem cell transplant from a related donor and was CMV-positive. The graft donor may have given rise to some T cells. Specimen: PBMCs, collected after allogeneic stem cell transplant with posttransplant cyclophosphamide.

The CDR3 DNA reads as TGTGCCAGCAGCTTACCGGGACAAACCTCCTACGAGCAGTACTTC. Translation: CASSLPGQTSYEQYF. The chain is built from TRBV7-9 and TRBJ2-7; weak D call: TRBD1 (6 bases). The CDR3 spans 15 residues. The germline CDR1 and CDR2 sequences are SEHNR and FQNEAQ (reference sequence). Trimming removed 2 bases from V and 0 bases from J, with 11 bases in between.